Sequencing of this TCR beta chain was carried out in a study of T cells in tumors after PD-1 blockade. Overall study: Excluded were patients with checkpoint blockade, immunosuppressants, or radiotherapy or other anti-cancer therapy within 4 weeks. Some patients also took daily vismodegib 150 mg during anti-PD-1 treatment. General observations from the study: Peripheral recruitment is suggested, as some novel exhausted tumor clones were in pre-treatment blood.

Trimming left V 6 bases short and J 0 bases short, with 24 bases between. The CDR3 sequence is 18 residues long. In germline, CDR1 is SGHRS, CDR2 YFSETQ. Sequenced by immunoSEQ multiplex PCR; TCRdb stores in-frame clones only, minus some. The table records almost 35,000 clones, approximately 70% of them present only once. Remarks on this clone: Its antigen is still unknown.

The material was PBMCs, obtained after anti-PD-1 treatment. The source of this sequence is a human donor with basal cell carcinoma. This chain connects TRBV5-1 to TRBJ1-2; D possibly corresponds to TRBD1 (5 bases). The CDR3 DNA sequence: TGCGCCAGCACCCCCGAGGGGAGGACCGGACTAACTAACTATGGCTACACCTTC. This encodes CASTPEGRTGLTNYGYTF.